This TCR beta chain was observed in a study of CD8+ T cells in alopecia areata. It was cDNA, reverse transcribed from extracted RNA, that served as the sequencing template. Produced via immunoSEQ multiplex PCR; TCRdb's table is partial and in-frame only. The profile shows 160,000 or so clones, around three fifths of them singletons. Treatment noted: oral pan-JAK inhibitor, 5-10 mg twice daily. This sequence originates from a human donor with alopecia areata. This specimen was CD4+ T cells sorted from blood, taken at week 4, from a patient treated with tofacitinib.

The CDR3 DNA reads TGTGCCTGGAGTCCGCTAACCAGGAATGAGCAGTTCTTC. It encodes CAWSPLTRNEQFF. The chain couples TRBV30 to TRBJ2-1; D not resolved. This CDR3 has 13 amino acids. CDR1 and CDR2 from the germline V gene are GTSNPN and SVGIG (reference sequence). V lost 2 bases and J 7 bases, leaving 12 bases between the germline ends.